These 31 T cell receptor beta chains were all obtained from the same sample, sequenced in a study of cytomegalovirus exposure and HLA in healthy donors. Profiling relied on immunoSEQ multiplex PCR, and the TCRdb table lists in-frame clones only, not all of them. The data show 95,000 to 150,000 clones, with approximately 91% seen just once and about 2% held by the top ten. Sequenced sample: PBMCs. The source is a young woman in good health and CMV-seronegative.

This clone came up once. The chain joins TRBV27 to TRBJ2-3; D possibly corresponds to TRBD1 (6 bases). Germline assignment: CDR1 MNHEY and CDR2 SMNVEV (reference sequence). Trimming took off 4 bases at V and 1 base at J, with 21 bases between the two ends. There are 18 residues in the CDR3. CDR3 DNA: TGTGCCAGCAGTTCCCGTGTTTCCAGGGGCGAAGGCACAGATACGCAGTATTTT. The encoded protein is CASSSRVSRGEGTDTQYF.

The chain is built from TRBV5-1 and TRBJ2-3; a weak D match, TRBD2 (6 bases). The V gene's germline CDR1 is SGHRS and CDR2 YFSETQ. Trimming removed 3 bases from V and 1 base from J, with 18 bases in between. CDR3 length: 17 amino acids. DNA for the CDR3: TGCGCCAGCAGCTCCCTGGAGGGGACCCGGGGCACAGATACGCAGTATTTT. Translated: CASSSLEGTRGTDTQYF.

This clone occurred a few times. This chain links TRBV7-9 with TRBJ1-2; D is ambiguous. The germline gives CDR1 SEHNR, CDR2 FQNEAQ (reference sequence). This CDR3 spans 13 amino acids. V was shortened by 5 bases and J by 5 bases, with 12 bases between the two germline ends. CDR3 amino acids: CASSPGAGYGYTF. The CDR3 DNA follows: TGTGCCAGCAGCCCCGGAGCGGGATATGGCTACACCTTC.

The chain is built from TRBV5-1 and TRBJ1-3, with 7 bases identical to TRBD1. Per the germline V gene, CDR1 is SGHRS and CDR2 is YFSETQ. Trimming removed 3 bases from V and 3 bases from J; junction bases left unmatched: 3. The CDR3 loop spans 14 amino acids. CDR3 sequence (DNA): TGCGCCAGCAGCTCGGGGGACAGTGGAAACACCATATATTTT. This codes for CASSSGDSGNTIYF.

The chain links TRBV5-6 to TRBJ2-5; D is perhaps TRBD1 (6 bases). V lost 4 bases and J 3 bases, leaving 16 bases between the germline ends. Germline assignment: CDR1 SGHDT and CDR2 YYEEEE. This CDR3 has 15 residues. CDR3 bases: TGTGCCAGCAGCCTAGGTGGGACACAGAAAGAGACCCAGTACTTC. This encodes CASSLGGTQKETQYF. Full variable domain (rest looked up from reference TRBV5-6 and TRBJ2-5): DAGVTQSPTHLIKTRGQQVTLRCSPKSGHDTVSWYQQALGQGPQFIFQYYEEEERQRGNFPDRFSGHQFPNYSSELNVNALLLGDSALYLCASSLGGTQKETQYFGPGTRLLVL.

V and J are TRBV10-3 and TRBJ2-2; 12 bases line up with TRBD2. Germline-derived CDR1 and CDR2 are ENHRY and SYGVKD. CDR3 length: 16 amino acids. V dropped 11 bases and J dropped 4; count of bases not matched to a gene: 11. The DNA for the CDR3 is TGTGCCTCCAAGTCGGCTAGCGGGAGGGCCACCGGGGAGCTGTTTTTT. Its protein product is CASKSASGRATGELFF.

This clone was seen a few times. This chain links TRBV9 with TRBJ1-2; 7 nucleotides match TRBD1. With V trimmed by 2 bases and J by 4 bases, 2 bases remained unmatched. The germline gives CDR1 SGDLS, CDR2 YYNGEE. This CDR3 contains 13 residues. CDR3 region: CASSVTGSYGYTF. CDR3 sequence (DNA): TGTGCCAGCAGCGTGACAGGGAGCTATGGCTACACCTTC.

CDR3 region: CASSPRPRPSSNQPQHF. CDR3 sequence (DNA): TGTGCCAGTAGTCCCCGCCCTAGACCGAGTAGCAATCAGCCCCAGCATTTT. The J gene is TRBJ1-5, the V gene TRBV19; no reliable D call. V was trimmed by 5 bases and J by 0 bases, leaving 17 bases between them. The germline CDR1 and CDR2 sequences are LNHDA and SQIVND (reference sequence). CDR3 length equals 17 residues.

The chain joins TRBV18 to TRBJ2-2; D uncertain. CDR3 size: 14 residues. The germline gives CDR1 KGHSH, CDR2 LQKENI. Trimming removed 4 bases at V and 1 base at J, with 7 bases between. CDR3 sequence reads: CASSLTQNTGELFF. The CDR3 DNA follows: TGTGCCAGCTCACTTACACAGAACACCGGGGAGCTGTTTTTT.

V is TRBV2 and J is TRBJ2-5; 9 bases align to TRBD1. Germline trimming cut 8 bases from V and 2 bases from J; bases unmatched to any gene: 9. CDR1 is SNHLY and CDR2 is FYNNEI in the germline V gene. CDR3 size: 15 residues. Written as DNA, the CDR3 is TGTGCCAGCTTTGCCGGGACAGGGTTTCAAGAGACCCAGTACTTC. Protein product: CASFAGTGFQETQYF.

The chain employs TRBV12-5 and TRBJ1-1, with D hard to call. CDR1 and CDR2 from the germline V gene are LGHNT and FRNRAP. Trimming cost V 0 bases and J 5 bases, with 7 bases left between them. This CDR3 is built from 13 residues. CDR3 coding DNA: TGTGCTAGTGGTTTGGTACTAAGGACTGAAGCTTTCTTT. Protein sequence: CASGLVLRTEAFF.

V and J are TRBV6-5 and TRBJ2-1; 8 bases align to TRBD2. Unmatched junction bases numbered 5, after V lost 5 bases and J lost 2 bases. The CDR3 has 15 residues. Looked up from germline, CDR1 is MNHEY and CDR2 is SVGAGI. Here the CDR3 reads CASSTRLAPYNEQFF. Written as DNA, the CDR3 is TGTGCCAGCAGTACCAGACTAGCGCCCTACAATGAGCAGTTCTTC.

This clone was counted between two and nine times. The rearrangement joins TRBV27 to TRBJ1-5; D remains ambiguous. The CDR3 length is 14 residues. V lost 3 bases, J lost 4 bases, and 10 bases lay in between. Looked up from germline, CDR1 is MNHEY and CDR2 is SMNVEV (reference sequence). In DNA, the CDR3 is TGTGCCAGCAGTTTCCGGCAGACTAATCAGCCCCAGCATTTT. It translates to CASSFRQTNQPQHF.

The V call is TRBV15, the J call TRBJ2-1; 10 bases map to TRBD2. After removal of 3 bases from V and 3 bases from J, the junction contained 11 bases not matched to a gene. Germline loops: CDR1 LNHNV, CDR2 YYDKDF (reference sequence). The CDR3 loop spans 18 amino acids. The DNA for the CDR3 is TGTGCCACCAGCAGGGACTTTGGACTAGCGGACTACTACAATGAGCAGTTCTTC. It yields the protein CATSRDFGLADYYNEQFF. The full variable domain, its missing parts supplied by reference TRBV15 and TRBJ2-1, is DAMVIQNPRYQVTQFGKPVTLSCSQTLNHNVMYWYQQKSSQAPKLLFHYYDKDFNNEADTPDNFQSRRPNTSFCFLDIRSPGLGDTAMYLCATSRDFGLADYYNEQFFGPGTRLTVL.

J is TRBJ2-1 and V is TRBV7-3; the match to TRBD1 covers 11 bases. The CDR3 extends over 16 amino acids. Germline V CDR1 and CDR2: SGHTA, FQGTGA. J was trimmed by 6 bases and V by 6 bases; bases with no gene match: 10. The CDR3 loop reads CASRGGTDRGPNEQFF. CDR3 DNA: TGTGCCAGCAGGGGTGGCACGGACAGGGGGCCCAATGAGCAGTTCTTC.

In the case of this clone: Other DNA sequences in this specimen translate into the identical CDR3. V gene TRBV2 combines with J gene TRBJ1-5, with TRBD1 as a possible D gene (6 bases). The germline gives CDR1 SNHLY, CDR2 FYNNEI. The CDR3 has 13 residues. V was trimmed by 4 bases and J by 7 bases, leaving 11 bases between them. The CDR3 DNA follows: TGTGCCAGCAGTGGGCAGGGGAACCAGCCCCAGCATTTT. Translating it yields CASSGQGNQPQHF.

V gene TRBV28 combines with J gene TRBJ2-7, with 10 bases aligning to TRBD2. The CDR3 contains 16 residues. The V gene end was trimmed by 4 bases and the J gene end by 7 bases; junction bases not matched to a gene: 13. Germline V gene data show CDR1 as MDHEN and CDR2 as SYDVKM. For the CDR3, the DNA is TGTGCCAGCAGTTCCCTCCCCCTAGCGGGAGTGGGGGAGCAGTACTTC. It codes for CASSSLPLAGVGEQYF. Based on the CDR3 plus reference TRBV28 and TRBJ2-7, the full variable domain is DVKVTQSSRYLVKRTGEKVFLECVQDMDHENMFWYRQDPGLGLRLIYFSYDVKMKEKGDIPEGYSVSREKKERFSLILESASTNQTSMYLCASSSLPLAGVGEQYFGPGTRLTVT.

This clone has more than one count but fewer than ten. The chain carries TRBV19 and TRBJ1-5; D perhaps matches TRBD1 (6 bases). CDR1 is LNHDA, CDR2 SQIVND, per germline (reference sequence). The CDR3 extends over 15 amino acids. V was trimmed by 6 bases and J by 5 bases, leaving 17 bases between them. CDR3 sequence reads: CASSPEAGADQPQHF. The CDR3 DNA reads TGTGCCAGTAGCCCCGAAGCGGGGGCAGATCAGCCCCAGCATTTT.

This chain links TRBV5-1 with TRBJ2-1, with D hard to call. Trimming took 3 bases from V and 10 from J, leaving 8 bases between them. Looked up from germline, CDR1 is SGHRS and CDR2 is YFSETQ. The CDR3 is 11 amino acids. CDR3 in amino acids: CASSSSVEQFF. The CDR3 nucleotides read TGCGCCAGCAGCTCCTCTGTGGAGCAGTTCTTC.

This chain joins TRBV6-6 and TRBJ1-2; D perhaps matches TRBD1 (5 bases). The CDR3 sequence is 12 residues long. With 5 bases removed from V and 8 bases from J, the gap between germline ends came to 12 bases. The germline gives CDR1 MNHNY, CDR2 SVGAGI (reference sequence). The CDR3 DNA reads as TGTGCCAGCAGTCCGTCCGCAGGGGGCTACACCTTC. It is translated as CASSPSAGGYTF.

DNA of the CDR3: TGTGCCAGCAGTGAAAGCGCTACGCCCTACGAGCAGTACTTC. Protein sequence: CASSESATPYEQYF. The V gene is TRBV6-1, the J gene TRBJ2-7, with D uncertain. V was pared by 2 bases and J by 2 bases, with 10 bases between. CDR3 length equals 14 residues. In germline, CDR1 is MNHNS, CDR2 SASEGT.

This chain links TRBV4-1 with TRBJ2-1, with 7 nucleotides matching TRBD2. In germline, CDR1 is MGHRA, CDR2 YSYEKL. J was trimmed by 10 bases and V by 1 base; bases with no gene match: 4. This CDR3 region has 13 residues. CDR3 region: CASSQGSSGEQFF. CDR3 sequence (DNA): TGCGCCAGCAGCCAAGGATCTAGCGGAGAGCAGTTCTTC.

This clone was recorded once. The chain carries TRBV4-1 and TRBJ1-1; 7 bases align to TRBD1. J gave up 7 bases and V 7 bases, and 15 bases lay outside the gene matches. This CDR3 is built from 15 residues. Germline-derived CDR1 and CDR2 are MGHRA and YSYEKL. CDR3 nucleotides: TGCGCCAGCAATCGAGGGGGCAGGGCCAATGGTGAAGCTTTCTTT. The encoded protein is CASNRGGRANGEAFF.

This sequence joins TRBV5-4 and TRBJ1-4; D call uncertain. The CDR3 contains 15 residues. Germline V gene data show CDR1 as SGHNT and CDR2 as YYREEE (reference sequence). The germline V and J ends were trimmed by 5 bases and 3 bases, with 14 bases remaining between them. The DNA of the CDR3 is TGTGCCAGCAGGCTGGGTGCGGAACCTAATGAAAAACTGTTTTTT. Its protein is CASRLGAEPNEKLFF. Drawing the rest from reference TRBV5-4 and TRBJ1-4, the complete variable domain is ETGVTQSPTHLIKTRGQQVTLRCSSQSGHNTVSWYQQALGQGPQFIFQYYREEENGRGNFPPRFSGLQFPNYSSELNVNALELDDSALYLCASRLGAEPNEKLFFGSGTQLSVL.

The chain joins TRBV28 to TRBJ2-1; 7 bases are a match to TRBD2. The CDR3 sequence is 17 residues long. V shed 7 bases, J shed 0 bases, and the junction held 12 bases outside the gene matches. In germline, CDR1 is MDHEN, CDR2 SYDVKM. CDR3 bases: TGTGCCAGCAAGAAGTCTAGCGGACTCACCTCCTACAATGAGCAGTTCTTC. Encoded protein: CASKKSSGLTSYNEQFF.

The genes are TRBV18 and TRBJ1-5, with D possibly being TRBD1 (5 bases). Trimming took off 2 bases at V and 7 bases at J, with 12 bases between the two ends. This CDR3 contains 14 residues. In germline, CDR1 is KGHSH, CDR2 LQKENI. The CDR3: CASSPGARYQPQHF. The DNA of the CDR3 is TGTGCCAGCTCACCAGGGGCGAGATACCAGCCCCAGCATTTT.

This sequence joins TRBV12-5 and TRBJ2-7; 9 nucleotides agree with TRBD1. Germline V gene sequence: CDR1 LGHNT, CDR2 FRNRAP. The CDR3 spans 15 residues. J lost 1 base, V lost 3 bases, and 4 bases had no gene match. The CDR3 nucleotides read TGTGCTAGTGGTTTACAGGGGGCAACATCCTACGAGCAGTACTTC. Encoded protein: CASGLQGATSYEQYF.

The chain uses TRBV7-8 and TRBJ2-1; 7 bases are a match to TRBD2. J was trimmed by 7 bases and V by 3 bases; bases with no gene match: 15. CDR3 length equals 17 residues. CDR1 and CDR2 from the germline V gene are SGHVS and FQNEAQ. CDR3 DNA sequence: TGTGCCAGCAGCTTTTGGGGGGGATCCCCTCGCTGGAATGAGCAGTTCTTC. Translated: CASSFWGGSPRWNEQFF.

About this clone: The CDR3 carries no conserved terminal phenylalanine or tryptophan, so it likely arises from a read error. The limits of the CDR3 on the DNA are not certain, so only TCRdb's listed CDR3 is given. This chain joins TRBV25-1 and TRBJ2-7; the table's D call, TRBD1, was not checked against the DNA. The germline CDR1 and CDR2 sequences are MGHDK and SYGVNS. The CDR3 spans 9 residues, counting both ends. The CDR3 loop is CASSGRDRD.

V and J are TRBV10-3 and TRBJ2-7; TRBD2 aligns across 10 bases. The germline gives CDR1 ENHRY, CDR2 SYGVKD. The CDR3 sequence is 15 residues long. Trimming at V came to 9 bases and at J to 0 bases, leaving 8 bases not matched to a gene. CDR3: CAIKAGLADSYEQYF. In nucleotides, the CDR3 is TGTGCCATAAAAGCCGGACTAGCGGACTCCTACGAGCAGTACTTC.

This clone was found once. The CDR3: CASSSRQGAYGYTF. Written as DNA, the CDR3 is TGCGCCAGCAGCTCGAGACAGGGGGCTTATGGCTACACCTTC. V and J are TRBV5-1 and TRBJ1-2; 10 bases match TRBD1. CDR1 is SGHRS and CDR2 is YFSETQ in the germline V gene. V lost 3 bases, J lost 5 bases, and 4 bases stayed unmatched. The length of the CDR3 is 14 residues.